This record covers a single T cell receptor (beta chain). 60 Vbeta and 13 Jbeta primers were used in PCR. TCRdb's copy holds only in-frame clones and misses some; the assay was immunoSEQ multiplex PCR. The sample records 100,000 to 150,000 clones, around 80% being singletons. This sample is part of a study of cytomegalovirus exposure and HLA in healthy donors. Trimming took off 0 bases at V and 5 bases at J, with 25 bases between the two ends. CDR3 length: 19 residues. The source material was PBMCs. The TCR comes from a woman aged 18-35 years in good health and CMV-seropositive. The rearrangement joins TRBV23-1 to TRBJ1-2, with D maybe TRBD1 (6 bases). TRBV23-1 is recorded as an ORF, its role being uncertain. The CDR3, as DNA: TGCGCCAGCAGTCAATCGCTCCAGTCCTTACAGGGTAGTTTGTATGGCTACACCTTC. Translating gives CASSQSLQSLQGSLYGYTF.